Shown below are 10 T cell receptor beta chains from a single sample sequenced in a study of blood T cells in healthy people across ages (dated by TCRdb to the mid-2010s). Library preparation used 5' RACE. TCRdb names Illumina HiSeq 2500 as the instrument used. The second PCR ran for roughly 6 to 11 cycles and used a J-beta primer mix along with a sample-barcoded 5' primer. The public reads were quality trimmed at Q25 with fastp and then assembled into clones with MiXCR by TCRdb, keeping productive beta chains. Rows are unified per CDR3 protein, each entry keeping the most common DNA and genes. The sample table holds approximately 730,000 distinct CDR3 sequences, of which 50% to 65% were seen once. 40% to 50% of the sample belongs to the ten largest clones. Source material: blood. The receptors were gathered from an elderly man in good health.

The chain joins TRBV6-5 to TRBJ2-5; the D gene is possibly TRBD1 (6 bases). Germline V gene data show CDR1 as MNHEY and CDR2 as SVGAGI. This CDR3 is 12 amino acids long. Deletions cut 6 bases from V and 5 bases from J, with 10 bases between. The CDR3 loop is CASRTGPETQYF. The CDR3 coding sequence is TGTGCCAGCAGAACAGGGCCCGAGACCCAGTACTTC.

This clonotype was recorded once. The J gene is TRBJ2-5, the V gene TRBV12-3 or TRBV12-4, with D unresolved. This CDR3 has 14 residues. Deletions cut 1 base from V and 7 bases from J, with 13 bases between. The CDR3 spells CASSLDAIRGTQYF. In nucleotides, the CDR3 is TGTGCCAGCAGTTTAGATGCCATCCGCGGGACCCAGTACTTC.

This clonotype has a single count. This sequence joins TRBV11-1 and TRBJ2-3; D is unclear. Germline CDR1 SGHAT, CDR2 FQDESV (reference sequence). The CDR3 is 16 amino acids. V lost 1 base and J 1 base, leaving 12 bases between the germline ends. Here the CDR3 DNA reads TGTGCCAGCAGCTTAGGTGTGGGAAGAGGCACAGATACGCAGTATTTT. Protein: CASSLGVGRGTDTQYF.

This clonotype turned up a few times. The chain uses TRBV9 and TRBJ2-5; D is ambiguous. Germline lookup yields CDR1 SGDLS and CDR2 YYNGEE. This CDR3 has 15 residues. Deletions cut 0 bases from V and 5 bases from J, with 14 bases between. CDR3 region: CASSVDGTPKETQYF. In nucleotides, the CDR3 is TGTGCCAGCAGCGTAGACGGTACACCGAAGGAGACCCAGTACTTC.

The chain carries TRBV7-6 and TRBJ2-7; perhaps TRBD1 as D (5 bases). The germline CDR1 and CDR2 sequences are SGHVS and FNYEAQ. V lost 0 bases, J lost 7 bases, and 10 bases lay in between. The CDR3 covers 13 residues. The CDR3 spells CASSLAGAVEQYF. As DNA, the CDR3 is TGTGCCAGCAGCTTAGCAGGGGCGGTGGAGCAGTACTTC.

The chain recombines TRBV5-6 with TRBJ2-3; D is perhaps TRBD1 (6 bases). The CDR3 has 13 residues. CDR1 is SGHDT, CDR2 YYEEEE, per germline. Trimming took 4 bases from V and 14 from J, leaving 20 bases between them. CDR3 loop: CASSRTEHRYAYF. CDR3 DNA: TGTGCCAGCAGCAGGACAGAGCACAGATACGCGTATTTT.

J is TRBJ1-5 and V is TRBV12-3 or TRBV12-4, with a weak D call TRBD1 (5 bases). V lost 8 bases to trimming and J lost 0 bases, with 14 bases between them. This CDR3 comprises 15 residues. The CDR3 region is CASRRQINSNQPQHF. In nucleotides, the CDR3 is TGTGCCAGCCGTCGACAGATCAATAGCAATCAGCCCCAGCATTTT.

In this sample, this clonotype turned up a few times. The rearrangement joins TRBV28 to TRBJ1-2; 12 nucleotides align to TRBD1. There are 18 residues in the CDR3. Losses at the gene ends were 7 bases for V and 6 bases for J; bases not matched to a gene: 18. CDR1 is MDHEN, CDR2 SYDVKM, per germline. CDR3 protein: CASTNTGTGGIGENGYTF. In nucleotides, the CDR3 is TGTGCCAGCACCAACACCGGGACAGGGGGCATCGGGGAGAATGGCTACACCTTC.

The chain recombines TRBV20-1 with TRBJ2-7, with 10 bases matching TRBD2. The CDR3 contains 15 residues. The junction had 8 bases not matched to a gene; V was cut back by 6 bases and J by 0 bases. The germline V gene has CDR1 DFQATT and CDR2 SNEGSKA (reference sequence). CDR3 sequence: CSARAASGSSYEQYF. DNA for the CDR3: TGCAGTGCGCGAGCGGCTAGCGGGAGCTCCTACGAGCAGTACTTC.

The chain recombines TRBV24-1 with TRBJ2-1; the match to TRBD1 covers 9 bases. Germline trimming cut 7 bases from V and 7 bases from J; bases unmatched to any gene: 7. The CDR3 is 14 residues long. In germline, CDR1 is KGHDR, CDR2 SFDVKD. The CDR3 DNA follows: TGTGCCACCAGCGGGGGGACAGGGTTTAATGAGCAGTTCTTC. Translating it yields CATSGGTGFNEQFF.